Following are 5 T cell receptor beta chains from one sample sequenced in a study of control samples from healthy donors and cancer patients. TCRdb's copy holds only in-frame clones and misses some; the assay was immunoSEQ multiplex PCR. This repertoire shows 25,000 to 35,000 clones, 65% to 80% found once; its top ten account for around 20%. Sequencing was done on a sample of PBMCs. The receptors stem from a man between 60 and 75 years old with head and neck cancer.

The chain uses TRBV6-2 or TRBV6-3 and TRBJ2-7; TRBD1 matches 7 bases. The CDR3 has 15 residues. Looked up from germline, CDR1 is MNHEY and CDR2 is SVGEGT. The trim removed 2 bases at V and 3 bases at J, leaving 7 bases unmatched. The DNA of the CDR3 is TGTGCCAGCAGTTACATCCGGGACAGAAACTACGAGCAGTACTTC. It specifies CASSYIRDRNYEQYF.

The chain couples TRBV20-1 to TRBJ2-7; D remains ambiguous. V gave up 3 bases and J gave up 2 bases, with 11 bases separating them. Germline V gene sequence: CDR1 DFQATT, CDR2 SNEGSKA (reference sequence). The CDR3 contains 13 residues. The chain's CDR3 is CSASVLQTYEQYF. CDR3 sequence (DNA): TGCAGTGCTAGTGTGCTCCAAACCTACGAGCAGTACTTC.

This clone was picked up a small number of times. This chain links TRBV7-9 with TRBJ2-1; D might be TRBD2 (6 bases). This CDR3 is built from 14 residues. V gave up 7 bases and J gave up 9 bases, with 19 bases separating them. CDR1 is SEHNR, CDR2 FQNEAQ, per germline (reference sequence). CDR3 nucleotide sequence: TGTGCCAGCATCGAGCCCACTAGCCTCGGTGAGCAGTTCTTC. Its protein product is CASIEPTSLGEQFF.

The chain has TRBV9 and TRBJ2-7; 7 positions match TRBD2. Germline V gene sequence: CDR1 SGDLS, CDR2 YYNGEE. V dropped 0 bases and J dropped 5; count of bases not matched to a gene: 2. The CDR3 runs to 13 residues. CDR3 nucleotides: TGTGCCAGCAGCGTAGTGAGCGGGGACGAGCAGTACTTC. Encoded protein: CASSVVSGDEQYF. The complete variable domain, with remaining parts taken from reference TRBV9 and TRBJ2-7, reads DSGVTQTPKHLITATGQRVTLRCSPRSGDLSVYWYQQSLDQGLQFLIQYYNGEERAKGNILERFSAQQFPDLHSELNLSSLELGDSALYFCASSVVSGDEQYFGPGTRLTVT.

In its sample, this clone was seen once. The chain recombines TRBV10-2 with TRBJ2-3; D not certain. There are 14 residues in the CDR3. V lost 5 bases and J 1 base, leaving 10 bases between the germline ends. Germline CDR1 and CDR2: WSHSY and SAAADI. The CDR3 DNA sequence: TGCGCCAGCAGTCCCTCACTCCGCACAGATACGCAGTATTTT. Protein sequence: CASSPSLRTDTQYF.